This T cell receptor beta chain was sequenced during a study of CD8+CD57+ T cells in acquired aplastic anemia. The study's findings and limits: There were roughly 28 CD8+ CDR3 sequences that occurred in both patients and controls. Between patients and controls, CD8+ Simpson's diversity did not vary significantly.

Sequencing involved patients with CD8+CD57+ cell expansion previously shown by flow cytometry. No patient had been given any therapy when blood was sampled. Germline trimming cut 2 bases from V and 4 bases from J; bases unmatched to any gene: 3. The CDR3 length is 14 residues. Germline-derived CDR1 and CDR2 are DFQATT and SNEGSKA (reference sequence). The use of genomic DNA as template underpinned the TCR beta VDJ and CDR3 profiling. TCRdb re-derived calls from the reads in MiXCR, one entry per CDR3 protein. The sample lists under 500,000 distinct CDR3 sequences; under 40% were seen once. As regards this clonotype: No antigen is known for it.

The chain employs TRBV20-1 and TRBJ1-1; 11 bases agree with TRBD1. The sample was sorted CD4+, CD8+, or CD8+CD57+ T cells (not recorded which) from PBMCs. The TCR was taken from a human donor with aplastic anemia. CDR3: CSARTGQGATEAFF. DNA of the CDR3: TGCAGTGCTAGAACCGGACAGGGGGCCACTGAAGCTTTCTTT.